The following is a T cell receptor (beta chain) sequence with its context. Only CD45RO-negative cells positively selected for CCR7 counted as naive CD8 cells, so terminally differentiated effector memory CD45RA+ cells were excluded. This entry is derived from a study of shared clonotypes between healthy human individuals. Method: immunoSEQ multiplex PCR; TCRdb's copy keeps in-frame clones and lacks some. Here the sample spans 2 million to 2.5 million clones, about 93% being singletons. Germline-derived CDR1 and CDR2 are ENHRY and SYGVKD. V gave up 8 bases and J gave up 6 bases, with 16 bases separating them. This CDR3 has 13 amino acids.

This chain links TRBV10-3 with TRBJ1-2; the D gene is possibly TRBD1 (6 bases). The TCR sequence derives from a man aged 18 to 30 in good health. Some clones in this sample may be carry-over from other donors' samples. Sequenced input: naive CD8+ T cells from PBMCs. The chain's CDR3 is CAIRAGEIDGYTF. DNA of the CDR3: TGTGCCATCCGGGCAGGGGAGATTGATGGCTACACCTTC.